The 13 T cell receptor beta chains below all came from one sample that was sequenced in a study of cytomegalovirus exposure and HLA in healthy donors. The PCR ran on 60 Vbeta and 13 Jbeta primers. TCRdb keeps only in-frame clones here, not all; method: immunoSEQ multiplex PCR. The table has more than 50,000 clones, approximately 63% seen once; the top ten hold roughly a fifth. The sequencing input was PBMCs. The source is a woman aged 60-75 years in good health and CMV-seropositive.

This chain joins TRBV5-1 and TRBJ1-4; no firm D call. V lost 0 bases and J 0 bases, leaving 9 bases between the germline ends. CDR3 length equals 16 residues. Germline assignment: CDR1 SGHRS and CDR2 YFSETQ. The CDR3 loop reads CASSLGGYATNEKLFF. For the CDR3, the DNA is TGCGCCAGCAGCTTGGGAGGATATGCAACTAATGAAAAACTGTTTTTT.

The J gene is TRBJ1-5, the V gene TRBV19; 7 bases line up with TRBD1. The trim removed 3 bases at V and 0 bases at J, leaving 5 bases unmatched. CDR1 is LNHDA and CDR2 is SQIVND in the germline V gene (reference sequence). The CDR3 runs 16 residues. The CDR3 spells CASSISQGGSNQPQHF. The DNA of the CDR3 is TGTGCCAGTAGTATCTCCCAGGGGGGTAGCAATCAGCCCCAGCATTTT.

In its sample, this clone was seen once. The chain recombines TRBV18 with TRBJ2-5; 9 bases are a match to TRBD1. CDR3 length: 15 residues. Trimming took 6 bases from V and 4 from J; bases not matched to a gene: 9. The germline V gene has CDR1 KGHSH and CDR2 LQKENI. This CDR3 reads CASSPRQGEGETQYF. The CDR3 DNA reads TGTGCCAGCTCCCCGAGACAGGGGGAAGGAGAGACCCAGTACTTC.

The chain carries TRBV7-2 and TRBJ1-4; no definite D call. Trimming removed 2 bases at V and 4 bases at J, with 20 bases between. The CDR3 covers 18 residues. The germline gives CDR1 SGHTA, CDR2 FQGNSA. In nucleotides, the CDR3 is TGTGCCAGCAGCTTAAATGCGGAAAGGAGGTTCGGTAATGAAAAACTGTTTTTT. Its protein is CASSLNAERRFGNEKLFF. Full variable domain (remainder filled in from reference TRBV7-2 and TRBJ1-4): GAGVSQSPSNKVTEKGKDVELRCDPISGHTALYWYRQSLGQGLEFLIYFQGNSAPDKSGLPSDRFSAERTGGSVSTLTIQRTQQEDSAVYLCASSLNAERRFGNEKLFFGSGTQLSVL.

V and J are TRBV30 and TRBJ1-1, with 7 bases matching TRBD1. The CDR3 length is 15 residues. The germline CDR1 and CDR2 sequences are GTSNPN and SVGIG (reference sequence). The J segment lost 1 base and the V segment lost 7 bases, leaving 12 bases of the junction unmatched. This CDR3 is CAFTTKYRGNTEAFF. In DNA, the CDR3 is TGTGCCTTCACCACTAAATACAGGGGGAACACTGAAGCTTTCTTT.

The CDR3: CASTAGGAGNTIYF. The CDR3 region has the DNA TGTGCCAGCACAGCAGGGGGCGCCGGAAACACCATATATTTT. The chain recombines TRBV2 with TRBJ1-3, with 8 bases identical to TRBD1. Germline V CDR1 and CDR2: SNHLY, FYNNEI. The V gene end was trimmed by 7 bases and the J gene end by 4 bases; junction bases not matched to a gene: 6. The CDR3 runs 14 residues.

The chain is built from TRBV2 and TRBJ2-2; TRBD1 matches at 10 bases. Germline-derived CDR1 and CDR2 are SNHLY and FYNNEI. This CDR3 is built from 12 residues. Trimming took 10 bases from V and 5 from J; bases not matched to a gene: 1. The CDR3 sequence is CATDRGTGELFF. In nucleotides, the CDR3 is TGTGCCACGGACAGGGGGACCGGGGAGCTGTTTTTT.

This rearrangement joins TRBV18 to TRBJ2-4, with a tentative D call TRBD1 (6 bases). Germline-derived CDR1 and CDR2 are KGHSH and LQKENI. The CDR3 extends over 16 amino acids. V was trimmed by 0 bases and J by 5 bases, leaving 14 bases between them. The CDR3 DNA is TGTGCCAGCTCACCACCGGTCGGCCCAGGGGAAAACATTCAGTACTTC. Encoded protein: CASSPPVGPGENIQYF.

J is TRBJ2-4 and V is TRBV7-3, with 9 nucleotides matching TRBD1. Per the germline V gene, CDR1 is SGHTA and CDR2 is FQGTGA. This CDR3 comprises 16 residues. J lost 0 bases, V lost 2 bases, and 2 bases had no gene match. The DNA of the CDR3 is TGTGCCAGCAGCTTAGGGACAGGGCTAGCCAAAAACATTCAGTACTTC. Protein product: CASSLGTGLAKNIQYF.

CDR3 coding DNA: TGTGCCAGCAGCGCACATCTACAGGGGGATGGCTACACCTTC. Residues: CASSAHLQGDGYTF. The chain links TRBV9 to TRBJ1-2; 8 bases agree with TRBD1. The CDR3 sequence is 14 residues long. V was clipped by 3 bases and J by 6 bases; unmatched bases: 7. The germline CDR1 and CDR2 sequences are SGDLS and YYNGEE. The whole variable domain, remainder taken from reference TRBV9 and TRBJ1-2, is DSGVTQTPKHLITATGQRVTLRCSPRSGDLSVYWYQQSLDQGLQFLIQYYNGEERAKGNILERFSAQQFPDLHSELNLSSLELGDSALYFCASSAHLQGDGYTFGSGTRLTVV.

The chain couples TRBV5-1 to TRBJ1-2; D is uncertain. Germline V gene data show CDR1 as SGHRS and CDR2 as YFSETQ. This CDR3 region has 16 residues. V dropped 4 bases and J dropped 1 base, with 17 bases sitting between them. As DNA, the CDR3 is TGCGCCAGCAGCGATAATCCGGGAACAGTTAACTATGGCTACACCTTC. The encoded protein is CASSDNPGTVNYGYTF.

The genes are TRBV10-1 and TRBJ1-1, with 8 bases that match TRBD1. The CDR3 length is 15 residues. The V gene end was trimmed by 6 bases and the J gene end by 4 bases; junction bases not matched to a gene: 10. Germline CDR1 WNHNN, CDR2 SYGVQD (reference sequence). CDR3 nucleotides: TGCGCCAGCAGAACCGCTGGACAGGGCGGCACTGAAGCTTTCTTT. This encodes CASRTAGQGGTEAFF.

CDR3 loop: CASSMGQGSTEAFF. The CDR3 nucleotides are TGCGCCAGCAGCATGGGACAGGGTTCCACTGAAGCTTTCTTT. The chain links TRBV5-1 to TRBJ1-1; the match to TRBD1 covers 9 bases. This CDR3 spans 14 amino acids. J was trimmed by 4 bases and V by 4 bases; bases with no gene match: 5. CDR1 is SGHRS, CDR2 YFSETQ, per germline.